This T cell receptor (beta chain) was recorded in a study of shared clonotypes between healthy human individuals. Study-level points and caveats: Across a handful of donors, naive CD4 shared roughly 5.2%, naive CD8 over 3%, memory CD4 roughly 2.4%, memory CD8 more than 0.35%.

Only in-frame clones appear in the TCRdb table, and some are missing; sequencing was by immunoSEQ multiplex PCR. The profile shows some 2.1 million clones, about 95% of them singletons. A word on this clone: Its specificity is unknown.

Naive CD8 cells were CD45RO-negative, positively selected for CCR7, excluding terminally differentiated effector memory CD45RA+ cells. This receptor was taken from a man aged 18 to 30 in good health. Sequencing was performed on naive CD8+ T cells sorted from blood.

This CDR3 reads CASSPEGEGTNEKLFF. The CDR3 DNA reads TGTGCCAGCAGCCCAGAGGGGGAGGGAACTAATGAAAAACTGTTTTTT. V usage is TRBV5-8 and J usage is TRBJ1-4, with a possible D match to TRBD1 (6 bases). CDR1 is SGHTS and CDR2 is YDEGEE in the germline V gene. There are 16 residues in the CDR3. The V end lost 4 bases, the J end lost 1 base, and 14 bases lay between the germline ends.